Shown below are 30 T cell receptor beta chains from a single sample sequenced in a study of molecular identifiers for immune sequencing clone quantification. TCRdb re-analysed the PCR reads in MiXCR, keeping a single row per CDR3 protein. The sample includes around 460,000 distinct CDR3 sequences, over 20% of them seen just once. The sequencing input was naive CD8+ T cells from blood, with Jurkat cell RNA spiked in. The subset is: FACS-sorted CD8+CD4-CCR7+CD45RA+ naive T cells. All receptors derive from a human donor in good health. Some libraries in this study had Jurkat cell RNA spiked in.

To note about this clonotype: Given a much more abundant clone one base away, this may be a read error. The genes are TRBV4-3 and TRBJ2-6, with D perhaps TRBD2 (5 bases). Germline V gene data show CDR1 as LGHNA and CDR2 as YSLEER. The CDR3 covers 18 residues. The CDR3 loop reads CAGSQDWRGYSGANVLTF. CDR3 in DNA: TGCGCCGGCAGCCAAGATTGGCGAGGGTACTCTGGGGCCAACGTCCTGACTTTC.

This clonotype has a single count. The rearrangement uses TRBV3-1 and TRBJ2-5, with D perhaps matching TRBD1 (6 bases). The CDR3 extends over 14 amino acids. V was cut by 5 bases and J by 6 bases, with 16 bases left in between. The V gene's germline CDR1 is LGHDT and CDR2 YNNKEL (reference sequence). DNA for the CDR3: TGTGCCAGCAGCAATGGCGCCAGGGGTAAGACCCAGTACTTC. Translation gives CASSNGARGKTQYF.

As to this clonotype: One end of the junction fails to match germline, which may point to a read error. This chain connects TRBV19 to TRBJ2-5, with 7 nucleotides matching TRBD1. Germline values: CDR1 LNHDA, CDR2 SQIVND (reference sequence). This CDR3 comprises 16 residues. The CDR3 reads CAGSLAEGQSQETQYF. In DNA form, the CDR3 reads TGTGCCGGTAGTCTTGCCGAGGGACAGTCCCAAGAGACCCAGTACTTC.

The J gene is TRBJ2-7, the V gene TRBV28; D ambiguous. Germline CDR1 is MDHEN and CDR2 is SYDVKM. The CDR3 sequence is 16 residues long. Trimming shortened V by 6 bases and J by 0 bases, and 18 bases separated the two germline ends. Written as DNA, the CDR3 is TGTGCCAGCAGCCCCCCCCTCGGCATGAGCTCCTACGAGCAGTACTTC. Protein: CASSPPLGMSSYEQYF.

This clonotype was counted many times. This sequence joins TRBV10-3 and TRBJ2-2, with D perhaps TRBD1 (6 bases). The CDR3 extends over 10 amino acids. Trimming removed 8 bases from V and 8 bases from J, with 6 bases in between. Germline-derived CDR1 and CDR2 are ENHRY and SYGVKD. The CDR3 bases are TGTGCCATCGGACAGGGGGAGCTGTTTTTT. Protein sequence: CAIGQGELFF.

The rearrangement uses TRBV21-1 and TRBJ2-2. TRBV21-1 is an annotated pseudogene. This CDR3 is 10 amino acids long. CDR3 region: CASRDKQLFF. DNA for the CDR3: TGTGCCAGCAGGGATAAGCAGCTGTTTTTT.

The CDR3 is CASSIALEGTEAFF. DNA for the CDR3: TGTGCCAGTAGTATCGCACTAGAGGGCACTGAAGCTTTCTTT. The chain has TRBV19 and TRBJ1-1; D is uncertain. Trimming took off 3 bases at V and 4 bases at J, with 12 bases between the two ends. The germline V gene encodes CDR1 LNHDA and CDR2 SQIVND (reference sequence). There are 14 residues in the CDR3. Using reference TRBV19 and TRBJ1-1 for the parts outside the CDR3, the full variable domain is DGGITQSPKYLFRKEGQNVTLSCEQNLNHDAMYWYRQDPGQGLRLIYYSQIVNDFQKGDIAEGYSVSREKKESFPLTVTSAQKNPTAFYLCASSIALEGTEAFFGQGTRLTVV.

This clonotype came up a few times. The chain recombines TRBV30 with TRBJ2-2, with D possibly TRBD1 on 6 matching bases. This CDR3 comprises 14 residues. Germline CDR1 and CDR2: GTSNPN and SVGIG (reference sequence). V shed 2 bases and J shed 2 bases, with 9 bases lying between them. In DNA, the CDR3 is TGTGCCTGGAGTCTGGACAGCAACACCGGGGAGCTGTTTTTT. Protein product: CAWSLDSNTGELFF.

The V call is TRBV3-1, the J call TRBJ2-5; 10 bases line up with TRBD2. V trimming: 4 bases; J trimming: 9 bases; junction bases outside the gene matches: 17. Germline-derived CDR1 and CDR2 are LGHDT and YNNKEL (reference sequence). The CDR3 length is 17 residues. CDR3 region: CASSLSSSGRPSRAQYF. The DNA of the CDR3 is TGTGCCAGCAGCCTCTCGTCTAGCGGGAGACCTTCGAGGGCCCAGTACTTC.

This clonotype showed up many times. This rearrangement joins TRBV28 to TRBJ1-5, with TRBD1 as a possible D gene (6 bases). The length of the CDR3 is 17 residues. V was cut by 8 bases and J by 2 bases, with 22 bases left in between. Germline CDR1 reads MDHEN; CDR2 reads SYDVKM. The CDR3 DNA follows: TGTGCCAGCTTCACAGGGTATCCGGCGAAGGGCAATCAGCCCCAGCATTTT. The encoded protein is CASFTGYPAKGNQPQHF.

Details on this clonotype: This may arise from a read error, as a much more abundant clone is one base away. The rearrangement joins TRBV7-9 to TRBJ2-6, with D perhaps assigned TRBD1 or TRBD2 (5 bases each). Per the germline V gene, CDR1 is SEHNR and CDR2 is FQNEAQ (reference sequence). This CDR3 spans 15 amino acids. CDR3 protein: CASSPPAFGANALTF. CDR3 DNA sequence: TGTGCCAGCAGCCCCCCCGCATTCGGGGCCAACGCCCTGACTTTC. Combining the CDR3 with reference TRBV7-9 and TRBJ2-6 gives the whole variable domain DTGVSQNPRHKITKRGQNVTFRCDPISEHNRLYWYRQTLGQGPEFLTYFQNEAQLEKSRLLSDRFSAERPKGSFSTLEIQRTEQGDSAMYLCASSPPAFGANALTFGAGSRLTVL.

This clonotype was seen at least ten times. V gene TRBV4-3 combines with J gene TRBJ2-7, with 9 bases aligning to TRBD2. Germline V lookup: CDR1 LGHNA, CDR2 YSLEER. The CDR3 consists of 14 residues. V lost 0 bases, J lost 7 bases, and 4 bases stayed unmatched. The CDR3 protein is CASSQDRLAGEQYF. The CDR3 bases are TGCGCCAGCAGCCAAGATAGGCTAGCGGGGGAGCAGTACTTC.

This clonotype was counted a few times. The rearrangement joins TRBV20-1 to TRBJ2-7, with D possibly TRBD1 on 6 matching bases. Trimming cost V 0 bases and J 3 bases, with 21 bases left between them. CDR1 DFQATT and CDR2 SNEGSKA come from the germline V gene (reference sequence). The CDR3 totals 17 residues. The DNA of the CDR3 is TGCAGTGCTAGAGATCTACAGGGCCATGACCCCTACTACGAGCAGTACTTC. This gives the protein CSARDLQGHDPYYEQYF.

The rearrangement joins TRBV12-3 or TRBV12-4 to TRBJ2-7; D possibly corresponds to TRBD2 (5 bases). The CDR3 runs 13 residues. V was pared by 10 bases and J by 1 base, with 14 bases between. The CDR3 here is CAIQVRGSYEQYF. The CDR3 DNA reads as TGTGCCATCCAGGTCCGGGGTTCCTACGAGCAGTACTTC.

This clonotype was seen only a few times. CDR3 loop: CASSPPHHQETQYF. The CDR3 DNA is TGTGCCAGCAGTCCACCTCATCACCAAGAGACCCAGTACTTC. The rearrangement joins TRBV12-3 or TRBV12-4 to TRBJ2-5; no reliable D call. CDR3 length equals 14 residues. V was shortened by 5 bases and J by 0 bases, with 10 bases between the two germline ends.

As regards this clonotype: Since a much larger clone is just one base distant, this may be a read error. The genes are TRBV7-9 and TRBJ1-3; no firm D call. In germline, CDR1 is SEHNR, CDR2 FQNEAQ (reference sequence). The length of the CDR3 is 16 residues. Here the CDR3 DNA reads TGTGCCGGCAGCGCGCCGACGGCCAGCTCTGGAAACACCATATATTTT. Amino acid sequence: CAGSAPTASSGNTIYF.

Turning to this clonotype: An end of the junction differs from the germline gene, which may be a read error. CDR3 sequence reads: CASSWEETRYF. The CDR3 coding sequence is TGTGCCAGCAGCTGGGAGGAGACCCGGTACTTC. The rearrangement links TRBV7-9 to TRBJ2-5; tentative D call: TRBD2 (6 bases). Germline values: CDR1 SEHNR, CDR2 FQNEAQ (reference sequence). This CDR3 has 11 residues. Looking up the rest from reference TRBV7-9 and TRBJ2-5 gives the full variable domain: DTGVSQNPRHKITKRGQNVTFRCDPISEHNRLYWYRQTLGQGPEFLTYFQNEAQLEKSRLLSDRFSAERPKGSFSTLEIQRTEQGDSAMYLCASSWEETRYFGPGTRLLVL.

Of note for this clonotype: Possible read error: a much larger clone is one base away. The rearrangement links TRBV30 to TRBJ1-5; D possibly corresponds to TRBD1 (5 bases). The V gene lost 2 bases and the J gene lost 6 bases, with 11 bases spanning the gap. Germline V gives CDR1 GTSNPN, CDR2 SVGIG (reference sequence). The CDR3 spans 13 residues. The chain's CDR3 is CAWSPDSSQPQHF. The CDR3 DNA sequence: TGTGCCTGGAGTCCAGACAGTAGTCAGCCCCAGCATTTT.

This clonotype has a count of ten or more. V and J are TRBV29-1 and TRBJ2-7; 9 positions match TRBD1. V gave up 7 bases and J gave up 0 bases; unmatched junction bases: 4. CDR3 size: 13 residues. The germline CDR1 and CDR2 sequences are SQVTM and ANQGSEA. The CDR3 loop is CSAWTGDSYEQYF. The CDR3 nucleotides are TGCAGCGCCTGGACAGGGGACTCCTACGAGCAGTACTTC.

Concerning this clonotype: A read error may explain this, as a much larger clone is one base away. This chain uses TRBV5-6 with TRBJ2-3; D is uncertain. V lost 4 bases to trimming and J lost 2 bases, with 11 bases between them. CDR1 and CDR2 from the germline V gene are SGHDT and YYEEEE. CDR3 length equals 14 residues. Here the CDR3 DNA reads TGTGCCAGCAGCCTAGTACTTACCACAGATACGCAGTATTTT. This translates into CASSLVLTTDTQYF. Variable domain in full (rest from reference TRBV5-6 and TRBJ2-3): DAGVTQSPTHLIKTRGQQVTLRCSPKSGHDTVSWYQQALGQGPQFIFQYYEEEERQRGNFPDRFSGHQFPNYSSELNVNALLLGDSALYLCASSLVLTTDTQYFGPGTRLTVL.

For this clonotype: A single base separates this from a much larger clone, so it may be a read error. V usage is TRBV28 and J usage is TRBJ1-6, with D unresolved. The CDR3 length is 15 residues. CDR1 is MDHEN and CDR2 is SYDVKM in the germline V gene. As DNA, the CDR3 is TGTGGCAGCAGCCTCCGTTCCGGCGGTAATTCACCCCTCCACTTT. This codes for CGSSLRSGGNSPLHF.

This clonotype was seen more than once but under ten times. The chain employs TRBV5-6 and TRBJ2-2; no definite D call. Trimming removed 0 bases at V and 5 bases at J, with 11 bases between. Germline CDR1 SGHDT, CDR2 YYEEEE. The CDR3 totals 15 residues. The chain's CDR3 is CASSLARMGTGELFF. The DNA for the CDR3 is TGTGCCAGCAGCTTGGCCAGAATGGGGACCGGGGAGCTGTTTTTT.

The rearrangement joins TRBV30 to TRBJ2-7; D unresolved. The germline V gene has CDR1 GTSNPN and CDR2 SVGIG (reference sequence). The CDR3 contains 10 residues. Trimming removed 5 bases at V and 4 bases at J, with 6 bases between. The CDR3 loop reads CAWEEYEQYF. The CDR3 DNA reads TGTGCCTGGGAGGAATACGAGCAGTACTTC.

On this clonotype itself: A much larger clone sits a single nucleotide away, making a read error possible. The genes are TRBV11-2 and TRBJ1-6; tentatively, D is TRBD1 (6 bases). The CDR3 has 16 residues. CDR1 is SGHAT and CDR2 is FQNNGV in the germline V gene. The CDR3 nucleotides read TGTGCCAGCGGCTTACTGGGACAAGCCTATAATTCACCCCTCCACTTT. Residues: CASGLLGQAYNSPLHF.

This clonotype was detected a few times. This chain joins TRBV10-1 and TRBJ2-2; no clear D. Trimming removed 1 base from V and 4 bases from J, with 4 bases in between. Germline-derived CDR1 and CDR2 are WNHNN and SYGVQD (reference sequence). The CDR3 has 13 amino acids. The CDR3 nucleotides read TGCGCCAGCAGTGAGTGGAGCACCGGGGAGCTGTTTTTT. This gives the protein CASSEWSTGELFF.

Only a few counts were recorded for this clonotype. This rearrangement joins TRBV20-1 to TRBJ2-1; either TRBD1 or TRBD2 may fit D (5 bases each). Per the germline V gene, CDR1 is DFQATT and CDR2 is SNEGSKA (reference sequence). This CDR3 contains 16 residues. The germline V and J ends were trimmed by 1 base and 6 bases, with 19 bases remaining between them. The CDR3 is CSARGAPGAWGNEQFF. CDR3 bases: TGCAGTGCTAGAGGAGCCCCCGGGGCGTGGGGCAATGAGCAGTTCTTC.

This clonotype is medium-sized in the sample. One junction end does not reproduce the germline sequence, and a read error may be involved. The rearrangement links TRBV28 to TRBJ2-5; TRBD1 is a possible D gene (6 bases). Germline CDR1 and CDR2: MDHEN and SYDVKM. The CDR3 runs 14 residues. The DNA for the CDR3 is TGTGCCAGCACCCTGACAGGAACCCAAGGGACCCAGTACTTC. Protein sequence: CASTLTGTQGTQYF.

V and J are TRBV20-1 and TRBJ2-7; D may be TRBD1 or TRBD2 (5 bases each). The CDR3 consists of 15 residues. V dropped 1 base and J dropped 6 bases, with 19 bases sitting between them. Looked up from germline, CDR1 is DFQATT and CDR2 is SNEGSKA (reference sequence). CDR3 loop: CSARGVNDIGGEQYF. Here the CDR3 DNA reads TGCAGTGCTAGAGGCGTAAATGATATTGGGGGCGAGCAGTACTTC.

This clonotype was recorded at least ten times. The rearrangement uses TRBV29-1 and TRBJ2-2; D possibly corresponds to TRBD2 (6 bases). Germline V gives CDR1 SQVTM, CDR2 ANQGSEA. Trimming left V 7 bases short and J 1 base short, with 16 bases between. The CDR3 sequence is 15 residues long. CDR3 region: CSARGESRNTGELFF. CDR3 DNA sequence: TGCAGCGCCCGCGGGGAGAGTAGGAACACCGGGGAGCTGTTTTTT.

This clonotype was picked up many times. The chain couples TRBV7-9 to TRBJ2-3; 9 bases line up with TRBD2. With V trimmed by 1 base and J by 2 bases, 7 bases remained unmatched. The length of the CDR3 is 17 residues. Germline V gives CDR1 SEHNR, CDR2 FQNEAQ (reference sequence). The CDR3 is CASSLGGSGGYTDTQYF. CDR3 nucleotide sequence: TGTGCCAGCAGCTTAGGAGGTAGCGGGGGATACACAGATACGCAGTATTTT.